This T cell receptor beta chain was profiled in a study of cytomegalovirus exposure and HLA in healthy donors listed by TCRdb under 2017. In the study overall: According to an earlier analysis of around 600 of the donors, some 180 million T cells yielded 117 million unique TCR beta sequences and about 300 Gb of sequence data. An early release that covered about 600 HLA-typed donors contained about 290 gigabases of sequencing data and 85 million to 100 million unique TCR sequences. The genetic ancestry cluster associated with self-reported Caucasian donors included roughly 84% of the roughly 380 genotyped donors. The aim of the study was to test whether cataloging public T cell receptors could identify signatures of past pathogen exposure. Using immunosequencing, the study profiled T cell repertoires from 666 subjects and related those repertoires to cytomegalovirus serostatus. Besides the first cohort of some 670 subjects, a separate validation cohort made up of about 120 different subjects was used. To predict cytomegalovirus infection status, the study combined high-throughput TCR immunosequencing, statistical association of individual TCRs with disease status, and machine learning. In a later analysis, previously published TCR beta repertoires from 550 to 700 donors were re-analyzed and high-resolution HLA genotyping was added so that TCR occurrence patterns could be studied. In the later analysis, no new phenotypic data were used to find candidate immune exposures; instead, reliance was placed on TCR beta sequences and their occurrence across donors. To decide whether each TCR beta V gene segment behaved as functional or pseudogenic, an earlier analysis of fewer than 750 of the donors relied on high-throughput TCR beta sequencing. Donor age, sex, ethnicity and CMV serostatus were compiled alongside the repertoire data. In a later genetic analysis, genome-wide SNP genotypes for about three fifths of the roughly 670 donors were used, and that subset was treated as a discovery cohort. Every repertoire in the discovery cohort had been generated on one and the same sequencing platform. Both class I and class II loci were covered by HLA typing, at four-digit resolution. Typing coverage differed by locus: A, B, C, DRB1 and DQB1 were typed in about 620-630 donors, DQA1 in 522, DPA1 in approximately 610, and DPB1 in roughly 450. Roughly 5 DR-DQ haplotypes were handled as single units for association and clustering, since linkage in the cohort was strong. On average, roughly 240,000 unique TCR beta nucleotide sequences were sequenced per donor among some 430 genotyped donors of the cohort, with roughly 19% of those sequences being non-productive.

The cohort consisted of 650 to 850 healthy bone marrow donors. Cohort members were all nominally healthy when sampled, although unrecorded immune exposures were likely present. The donor tested CMV seropositive and was one of the 289 seropositive cohort members. A peripheral blood sample was collected from each donor, and TCR beta sequencing was performed on peripheral blood mononuclear cells. Genomic DNA extraction from the blood cell samples was performed with the Qiagen DNeasy Blood Extraction Kit. General conclusions and limits of the study: In this cohort, only TCR beta chains were sequenced, and detectable features were limited by the absence of alpha or paired-chain data. Correlated functional status among segregating V segments might be attributable to linkage disequilibrium, but an unknown experimental factor could not be ruled out. According to a later analysis, TCR association rates differed among HLA loci, with DRB1 alleles showing the most associated TCRs and HLA-C alleles showing the fewest. An earlier analysis of approximately 600 of the donors showed that most TCR beta V segments appeared in productive rearrangements either about 87% or about 30% of the time, which broadly matched IMGT annotations. A later analysis reported that several top co-occurrence clusters appeared linked to parvovirus B19, influenza, CMV and Epstein-Barr virus. According to a later analysis, most CMV-associated TCR beta chains appeared to be HLA-restricted, and the HLA associations seemed to be driven largely by CMV exposure. An association between a missense DCLRE1C variant and V-gene and J-gene trimming of TCR beta chains was found in a later genetic analysis and replicated in an independent cohort. Compared with the roughly 670-donor mean, donors in an Asian-associated ancestry cluster had fewer N-insertions in productive TCRs, according to a later genetic analysis. For the cohort, immune exposure information was limited to CMV serostatus. The sequencing pipeline was judged likely to have produced a cluster of highly shared sequence variants as a technical artifact. While some public TCRs were present in many individuals, most TCR sequences turned up only very rarely across donors. In vitro tests confirmed that a few of the cytomegalovirus-associated TCR beta chains recognize cytomegalovirus antigens. Sequencing depth was assumed to be roughly uniform across donors in the presence/absence analyses, though that assumption may not hold. Because counts were too low, around 17 rarely observed V segments, including chromosome 9 orphons, were left out of the earlier analysis of approximately 500 of the donors. Because the 87-base-pair reads could not distinguish some IMGT-functional V segments, including TRBV6-2 and TRBV6-3, those segments were excluded. In a later analysis, HLA-associated TCR beta chains were found to be more clonally expanded and to have lower generation probabilities than equally common non-associated chains. Because HLA typing was missing for some donors at each locus, association tests included only the typed subset. Cytomegalovirus status was reported to be diagnosed by the classifier with high specificity and sensitivity in both the original and validation cohorts. Strong co-occurrence of HLA alleles, especially DR and DQ, made assigning TCR associations to individual alleles difficult. A further reported finding was that TCR beta sequences accurately predicted the HLA-A and HLA-B alleles for most subjects in the first cohort. A total of around 150 TCR beta chains were listed by the study as associated with cytomegalovirus. In a later analysis, around 17,000 TCR beta sequences were associated with specific HLA alleles at a false discovery rate of 0.05. According to the authors, the approach could potentially be generalized to other disease states and immunological phenotypes.

Libraries came from the immunoSEQ multiplex PCR assay. For the multiplex PCR, a mixture combining 60 forward primers for TCR Vbeta segments and 13 reverse primers for TCR Jbeta segments was used. Amplification of the CDR3 region of rearranged TCR beta genes was performed with a multiplex PCR assay on genomic DNA. Amplified TCR beta libraries were sequenced as 87-base-pair reads on the Illumina HiSeq System. From the authors' description of their analysis: Across the 700 or so repertoires, a later analysis counted about 81 million unique TCR beta chains, 9.5 million to 13 million of which were shared by at least two donors. Raw reads were error-corrected and collapsed into unique sequences with a nearest-neighbor algorithm that merged closely related sequences to remove PCR and sequencing errors. V, D and J gene segments were assigned by aligning CDR3 sequences to IMGT reference sequences. For a sequence to be retained, at least a six-nucleotide match to both a V gene segment and a J gene segment was required. A rearrangement counted as productive if the CDR3 had no stop codons and remained in frame with V and J, and every other rearrangement counted as non-productive. CDR3 was defined according to IMGT convention as the region running from the second conserved V-encoded cysteine to the conserved J-encoded phenylalanine. In an earlier analysis of roughly 580 of the donors, sequences lacking an unambiguous match to a single V gene segment were excluded. In an earlier analysis of more than 500 of the donors, a V segment was called functional when productive rearrangements were above 56.7%, and segregating when the standard deviation between donors exceeded 5%. A statistical classification framework was developed to diagnose cytomegalovirus status using the catalog of TCR beta chain sequences. V and J gene assignment, in a later analysis, came from comparing TCR nucleotide sequences with IMGT/GENE-DB human TR gene sequences. A later analysis assigned CDR3 sequences and most-parsimonious VDJ recombination scenarios with the TCRdist pipeline. In a later analysis, each TCR beta chain was defined by its CDR3 amino acid sequence together with its V-gene family, and reads lacking a unique V-gene family were excluded. A later analysis removed 550 to 700 highly shared, low-generation-probability nucleotide sequences to deal with suspected cross-contamination and a sequencing artifact. In a later analysis, a clonal expansion index was calculated for each public chain from normalized within-repertoire ranks of inferred template counts. In a later analysis, generation probabilities were computed with a VDJ recombination model fitted to out-of-frame rearrangements, and the resulting probabilities were checked against IGoR. Hypergeometric tests were used in a later analysis to score TCR-TCR, TCR-HLA and TCR-CMV co-occurrence, with a repertoire-size bias correction applied to the TCR pairs. A later analysis estimated false discovery rates by permuting HLA or CMV assignments 20 times. In a later analysis, co-occurring TCRs were grouped with DBSCAN, and TCRdist sequence similarity was added when clustering was performed within HLA-allele-positive subsets. For co-occurrence clustering, repertoires with fewer than 30,000 or more than 120,000 public chains were excluded, along with several repertoires with anomalous nucleotide sharing. TCRdb took over this immuneACCESS table, retaining in-frame rearrangements with V and J assigned. Such tables are incomplete; in checked studies, under half of the missing clones stem from an unresolved V gene, and the remainder is unexplained. V, J and clone size derive from that table, while D and trimming were established from the DNA sequence. The sample has about 150,000 clones on record, over 75% of them singletons. The ten largest clonotypes hold 5.5% to 6% of the sample.

CDR1 and CDR2 are read off the germline V gene as SGHRS and YFSETQ. At the junction V is shortened by 8 bases and J by 7 bases, with 16 bases in between. The CDR3, from cysteine to phenylalanine, totals 13 residues. Only the CDR3 DNA stays, 39 bases, in frame from base 1. Comment on this clone: Its antigen is unknown. Base qualities are missing; no much larger clone stands one base away.

Sequenced sample: PBMCs. The V gene is TRBV5-1 and the J gene is TRBJ1-5; perhaps TRBD1 is the D gene, with 5 bases matching. The receptor's source is a man in his thirties or forties in good health and CMV-seropositive. The DNA is as follows: TGCGCCAGTCCCGGGGGGGTCGGGCAGCCCCAGCATTTT. Its protein reads: CASPGGVGQPQHF.